The 10 T cell receptor beta chains presented below share a single source sample, sequenced in a study of OX40 agonist ivuxolimab in advanced cancers. Assay: immunoSEQ multiplex PCR; the TCRdb copy retains only in-frame clones and omits some. Altogether about 26,000 clones are present, about 90% being singletons, with the ten largest covering roughly a fifth. The sample here was CD4+ or CD8+ T cells sorted from blood, taken in a trial of the OX40 agonist ivuxolimab. These TCRs come from an adult with an advanced solid tumor such as melanoma, head and neck, liver or kidney cancer.

This chain connects TRBV27 to TRBJ1-1; D might be TRBD1 (5 bases). Germline CDR1 reads MNHEY; CDR2 reads SMNVEV (reference sequence). Trimming took off 2 bases at V and 4 bases at J, with 8 bases between the two ends. This CDR3 contains 13 residues. CDR3 coding DNA: TGTGCCAGCAGTTTACTCGGGGGCACTGAAGCTTTCTTT. It is translated as CASSLLGGTEAFF.

The chain employs TRBV27 and TRBJ2-6; D ambiguous. This CDR3 has 15 residues. Per germline, CDR1 MNHEY and CDR2 SMNVEV (reference sequence). Trimming shortened V by 3 bases and J by 4 bases, and 10 bases separated the two germline ends. The CDR3 DNA is TGTGCCAGCAGTTTGGGATCTCGAGGGGCCAACGTCCTGACTTTC. It specifies CASSLGSRGANVLTF.

This chain joins TRBV7-9 and TRBJ1-1; 9 positions match TRBD1. The V gene end was trimmed by 5 bases and the J gene end by 0 bases; junction bases not matched to a gene: 7. CDR1 SEHNR and CDR2 FQNEAQ come from the germline V gene (reference sequence). This CDR3 contains 16 residues. This CDR3 reads CASSPGQGNMNTEAFF. The CDR3 nucleotides are TGTGCCAGCAGCCCGGGACAGGGCAACATGAACACTGAAGCTTTCTTT.

The J gene is TRBJ2-3, the V gene TRBV6-7; TRBD2 matches at 8 bases. TRBV6-7 is marked as an open reading frame, function uncertain. The CDR3 consists of 17 residues. The V and J ends lost 0 bases and 0 bases, in that order; junction bases with no gene match: 5. CDR3 protein: CASSYSPASGSTDTQYF. The DNA of the CDR3 is TGTGCCAGCAGTTACTCCCCGGCTAGCGGGAGCACAGATACGCAGTATTTT.

V usage is TRBV10-2 and J usage is TRBJ1-2; D not resolved. The CDR3 sequence is 14 residues long. Per the germline V gene, CDR1 is WSHSY and CDR2 is SAAADI. Deletions cut 3 bases from V and 4 bases from J, with 12 bases between. CDR3 nucleotides: TGCGCCAGCAGTGACCCGACACCTCTCTATGGCTACACCTTC. This sequence encodes CASSDPTPLYGYTF.

The chain links TRBV13 to TRBJ2-5; weak D call: TRBD2 (6 bases). The germline V gene has CDR1 PRHDT and CDR2 FYEKMQ (reference sequence). This CDR3 has 15 amino acids. Trimming stripped 4 bases from V and 5 bases from J, with 17 bases between. In DNA form, the CDR3 reads TGTGCCAGCAGCTCAACGGACCATAGCGGCGAGACCCAGTACTTC. Its translation: CASSSTDHSGETQYF.

J is TRBJ2-7 and V is TRBV5-6, with TRBD2 matching over 8 bases. The germline CDR1 and CDR2 sequences are SGHDT and YYEEEE. CDR3 size: 14 residues. V dropped 1 base and J dropped 2; count of bases not matched to a gene: 2. In nucleotides, the CDR3 is TGTGCCAGCAGCTTGAGGACTAGCACCTACGAGCAGTACTTC. It codes for CASSLRTSTYEQYF.

This chain links TRBV7-8 with TRBJ2-5; TRBD1 is a possible D gene (5 bases). Per the germline V gene, CDR1 is SGHVS and CDR2 is FQNEAQ. This CDR3 has 15 amino acids. V lost 11 bases and J 0 bases, leaving 19 bases between the germline ends. The CDR3 is CAWGLTLGDQETQYF. The CDR3 DNA is TGTGCCTGGGGCCTGACCCTTGGGGACCAAGAGACCCAGTACTTC.

The CDR3 loop is CAWSVGDYNEQFF. CDR3 bases: TGTGCCTGGAGTGTTGGGGACTACAATGAGCAGTTCTTC. The chain uses TRBV30 and TRBJ2-1, with unresolved D. The CDR3 consists of 13 residues. Germline CDR1 is GTSNPN and CDR2 is SVGIG (reference sequence). Trimming took 0 bases from V and 3 from J, leaving 6 bases between them.

The CDR3 reads CASSPTGTDLRGQYF. CDR3 nucleotides: TGTGCCAGCAGTCCTACCGGGACAGATTTACGAGGGCAGTACTTC. The chain recombines TRBV9 with TRBJ2-7; 7 positions match TRBD1. CDR3 length equals 15 residues. With 5 bases clipped from V and 9 bases from J, the junction kept 17 bases outside the gene matches. Germline CDR1 SGDLS, CDR2 YYNGEE.